Sequencing of this T cell receptor beta chain was carried out in a study of identical twins. Each CDR3 protein is one row after TCRdb ran MiXCR on the 5' RACE reads. The data show roughly 1,500,000 distinct CDR3 sequences, less than 40% seen once. Only healthy Caucasians were included as donors. CDR3 length: 11 residues. V was shortened by 6 bases and J by 3 bases, with 6 bases between the two germline ends. CDR1 is ENHRY, CDR2 SYGVKD, per germline. This TCR came from a newborn girl in good health. The material sequenced was cord blood. The V gene is TRBV10-3, the J gene TRBJ2-7, with D tentatively TRBD2 (5 bases). This CDR3 reads CAIREDYEQYF. DNA of the CDR3: TGTGCCATCAGGGAGGACTACGAGCAGTACTTC.